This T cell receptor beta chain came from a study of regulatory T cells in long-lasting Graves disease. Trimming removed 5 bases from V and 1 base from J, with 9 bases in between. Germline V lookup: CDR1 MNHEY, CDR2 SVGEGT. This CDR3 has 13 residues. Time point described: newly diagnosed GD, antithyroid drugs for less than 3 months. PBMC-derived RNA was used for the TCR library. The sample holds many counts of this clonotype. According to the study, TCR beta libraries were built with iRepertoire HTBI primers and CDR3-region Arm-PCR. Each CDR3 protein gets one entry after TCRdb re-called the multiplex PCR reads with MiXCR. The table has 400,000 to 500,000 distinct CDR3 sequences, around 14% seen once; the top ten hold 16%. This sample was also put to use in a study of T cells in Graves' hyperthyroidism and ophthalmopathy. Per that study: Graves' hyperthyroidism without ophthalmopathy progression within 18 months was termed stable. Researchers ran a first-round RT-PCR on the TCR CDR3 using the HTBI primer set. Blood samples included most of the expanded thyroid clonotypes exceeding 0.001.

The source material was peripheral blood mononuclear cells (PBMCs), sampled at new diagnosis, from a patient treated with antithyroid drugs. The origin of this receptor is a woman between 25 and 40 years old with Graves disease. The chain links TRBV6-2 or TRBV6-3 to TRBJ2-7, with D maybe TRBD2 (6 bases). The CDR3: CASSILASYEQYF. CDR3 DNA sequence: TGTGCCAGCAGTATACTAGCTTCCTACGAGCAGTACTTC.